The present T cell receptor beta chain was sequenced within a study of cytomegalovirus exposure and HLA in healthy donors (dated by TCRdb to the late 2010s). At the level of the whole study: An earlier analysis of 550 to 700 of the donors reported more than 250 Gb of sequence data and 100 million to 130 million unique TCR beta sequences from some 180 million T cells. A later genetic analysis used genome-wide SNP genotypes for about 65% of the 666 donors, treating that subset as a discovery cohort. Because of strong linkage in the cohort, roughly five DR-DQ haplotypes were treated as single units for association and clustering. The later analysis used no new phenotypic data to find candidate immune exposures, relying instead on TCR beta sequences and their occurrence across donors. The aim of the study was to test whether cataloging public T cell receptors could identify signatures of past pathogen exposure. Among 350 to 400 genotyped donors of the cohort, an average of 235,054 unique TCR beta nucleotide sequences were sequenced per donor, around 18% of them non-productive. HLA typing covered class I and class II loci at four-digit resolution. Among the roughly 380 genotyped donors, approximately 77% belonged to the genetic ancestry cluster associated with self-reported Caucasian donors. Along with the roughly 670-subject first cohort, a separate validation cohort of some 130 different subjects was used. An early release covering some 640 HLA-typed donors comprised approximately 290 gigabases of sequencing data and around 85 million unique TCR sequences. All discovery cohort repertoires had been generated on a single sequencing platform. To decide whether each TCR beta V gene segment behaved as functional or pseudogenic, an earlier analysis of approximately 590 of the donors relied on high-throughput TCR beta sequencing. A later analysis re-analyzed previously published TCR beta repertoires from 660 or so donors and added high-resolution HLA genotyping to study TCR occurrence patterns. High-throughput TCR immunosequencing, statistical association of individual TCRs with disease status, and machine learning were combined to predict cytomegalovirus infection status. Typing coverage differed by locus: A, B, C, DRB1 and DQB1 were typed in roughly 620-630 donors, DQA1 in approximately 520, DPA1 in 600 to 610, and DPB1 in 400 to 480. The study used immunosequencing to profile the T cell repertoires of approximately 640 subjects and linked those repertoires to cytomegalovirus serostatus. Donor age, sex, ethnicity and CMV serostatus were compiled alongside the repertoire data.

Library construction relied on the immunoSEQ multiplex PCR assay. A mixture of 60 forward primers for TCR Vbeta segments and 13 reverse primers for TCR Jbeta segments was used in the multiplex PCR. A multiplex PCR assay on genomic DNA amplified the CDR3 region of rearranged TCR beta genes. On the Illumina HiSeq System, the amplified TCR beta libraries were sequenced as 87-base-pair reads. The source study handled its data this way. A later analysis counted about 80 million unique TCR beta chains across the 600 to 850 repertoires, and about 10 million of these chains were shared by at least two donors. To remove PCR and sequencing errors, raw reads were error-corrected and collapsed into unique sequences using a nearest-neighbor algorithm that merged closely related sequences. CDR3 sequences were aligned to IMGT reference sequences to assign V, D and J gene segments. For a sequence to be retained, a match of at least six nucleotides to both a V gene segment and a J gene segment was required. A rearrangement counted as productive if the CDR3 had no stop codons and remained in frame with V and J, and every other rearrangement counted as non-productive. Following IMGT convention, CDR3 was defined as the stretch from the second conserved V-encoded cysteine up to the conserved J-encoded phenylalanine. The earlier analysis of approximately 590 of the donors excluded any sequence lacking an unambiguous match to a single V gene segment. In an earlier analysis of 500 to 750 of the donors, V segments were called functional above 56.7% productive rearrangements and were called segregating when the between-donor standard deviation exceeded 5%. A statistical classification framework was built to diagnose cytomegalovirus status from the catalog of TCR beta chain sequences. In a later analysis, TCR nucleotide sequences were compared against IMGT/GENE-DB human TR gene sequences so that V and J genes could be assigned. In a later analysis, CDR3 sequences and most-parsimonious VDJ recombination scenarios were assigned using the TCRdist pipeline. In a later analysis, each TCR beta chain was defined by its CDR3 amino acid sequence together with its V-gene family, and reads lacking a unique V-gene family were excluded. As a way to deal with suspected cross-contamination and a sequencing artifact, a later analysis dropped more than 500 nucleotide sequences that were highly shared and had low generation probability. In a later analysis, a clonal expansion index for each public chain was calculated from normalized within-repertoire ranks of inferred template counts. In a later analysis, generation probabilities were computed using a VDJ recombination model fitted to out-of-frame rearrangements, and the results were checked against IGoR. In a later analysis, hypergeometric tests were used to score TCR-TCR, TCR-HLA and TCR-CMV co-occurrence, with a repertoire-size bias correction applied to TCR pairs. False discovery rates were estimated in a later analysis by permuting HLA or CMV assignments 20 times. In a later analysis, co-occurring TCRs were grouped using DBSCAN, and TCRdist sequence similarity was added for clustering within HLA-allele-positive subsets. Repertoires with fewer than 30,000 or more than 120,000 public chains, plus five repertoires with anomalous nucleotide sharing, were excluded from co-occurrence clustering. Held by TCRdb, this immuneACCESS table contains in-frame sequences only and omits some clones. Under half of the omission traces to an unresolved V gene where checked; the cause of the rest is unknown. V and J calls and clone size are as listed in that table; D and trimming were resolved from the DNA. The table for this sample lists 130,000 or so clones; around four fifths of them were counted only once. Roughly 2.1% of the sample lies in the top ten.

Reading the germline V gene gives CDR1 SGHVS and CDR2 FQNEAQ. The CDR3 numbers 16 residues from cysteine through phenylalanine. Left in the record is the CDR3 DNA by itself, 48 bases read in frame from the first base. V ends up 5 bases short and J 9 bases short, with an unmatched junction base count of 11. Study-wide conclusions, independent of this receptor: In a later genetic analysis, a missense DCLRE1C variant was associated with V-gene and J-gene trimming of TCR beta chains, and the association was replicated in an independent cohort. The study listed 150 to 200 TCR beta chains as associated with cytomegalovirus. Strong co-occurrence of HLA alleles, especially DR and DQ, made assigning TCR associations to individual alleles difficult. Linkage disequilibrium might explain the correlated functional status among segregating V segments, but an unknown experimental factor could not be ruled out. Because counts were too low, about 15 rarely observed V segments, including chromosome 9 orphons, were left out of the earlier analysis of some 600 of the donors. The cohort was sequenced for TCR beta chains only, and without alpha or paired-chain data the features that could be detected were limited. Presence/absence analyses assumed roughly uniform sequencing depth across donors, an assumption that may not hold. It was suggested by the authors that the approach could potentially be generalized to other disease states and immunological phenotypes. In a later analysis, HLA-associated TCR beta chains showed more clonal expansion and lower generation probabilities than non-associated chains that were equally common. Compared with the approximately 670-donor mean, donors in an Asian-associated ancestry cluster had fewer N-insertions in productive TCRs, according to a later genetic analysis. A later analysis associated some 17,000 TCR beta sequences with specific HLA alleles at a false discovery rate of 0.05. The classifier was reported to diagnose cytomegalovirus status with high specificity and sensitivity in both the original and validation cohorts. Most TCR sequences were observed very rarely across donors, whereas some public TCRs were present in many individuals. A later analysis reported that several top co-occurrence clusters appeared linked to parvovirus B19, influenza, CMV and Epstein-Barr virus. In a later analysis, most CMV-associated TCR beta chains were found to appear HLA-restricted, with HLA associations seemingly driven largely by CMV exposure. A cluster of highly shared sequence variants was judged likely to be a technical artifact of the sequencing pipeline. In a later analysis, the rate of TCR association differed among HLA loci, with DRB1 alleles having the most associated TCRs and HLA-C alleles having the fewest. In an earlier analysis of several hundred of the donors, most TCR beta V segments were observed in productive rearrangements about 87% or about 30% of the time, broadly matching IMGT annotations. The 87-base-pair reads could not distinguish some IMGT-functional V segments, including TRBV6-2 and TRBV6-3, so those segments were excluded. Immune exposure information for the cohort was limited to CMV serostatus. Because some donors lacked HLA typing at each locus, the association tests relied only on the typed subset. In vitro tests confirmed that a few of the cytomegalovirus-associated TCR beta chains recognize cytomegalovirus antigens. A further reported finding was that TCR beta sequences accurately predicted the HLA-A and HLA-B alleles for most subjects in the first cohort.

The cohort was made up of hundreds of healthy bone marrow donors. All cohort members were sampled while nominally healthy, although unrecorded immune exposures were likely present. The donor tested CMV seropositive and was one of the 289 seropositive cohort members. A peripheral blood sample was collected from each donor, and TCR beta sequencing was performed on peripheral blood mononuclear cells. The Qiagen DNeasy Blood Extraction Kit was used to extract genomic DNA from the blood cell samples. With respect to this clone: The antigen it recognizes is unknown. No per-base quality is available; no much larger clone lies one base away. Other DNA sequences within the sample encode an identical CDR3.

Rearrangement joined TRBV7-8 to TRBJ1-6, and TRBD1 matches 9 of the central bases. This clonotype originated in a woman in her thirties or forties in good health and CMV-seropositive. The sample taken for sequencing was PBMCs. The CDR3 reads CASSVTGGGRSSPLHF. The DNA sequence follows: TGTGCCAGCAGCGTTACAGGGGGCGGTCGTAGTTCACCCCTCCACTTT.